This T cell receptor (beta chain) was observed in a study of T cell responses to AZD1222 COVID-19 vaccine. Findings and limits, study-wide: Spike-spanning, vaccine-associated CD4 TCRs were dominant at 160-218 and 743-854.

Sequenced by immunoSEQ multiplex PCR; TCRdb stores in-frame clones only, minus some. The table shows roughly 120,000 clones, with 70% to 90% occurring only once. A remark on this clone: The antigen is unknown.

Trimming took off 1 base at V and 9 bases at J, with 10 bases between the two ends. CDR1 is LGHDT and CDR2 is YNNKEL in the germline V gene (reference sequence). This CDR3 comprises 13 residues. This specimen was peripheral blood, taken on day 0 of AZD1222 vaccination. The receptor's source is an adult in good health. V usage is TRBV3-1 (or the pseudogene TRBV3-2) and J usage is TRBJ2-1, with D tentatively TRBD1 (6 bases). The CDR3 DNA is TGTGCCAGCAGCCAAGTCAGGGGAAGTGAGCAGTTCTTC. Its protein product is CASSQVRGSEQFF.